This TCR beta chain was recorded in a study of control samples from healthy donors and cancer patients (dated by TCRdb to about 2020). In the germline V gene, CDR1 corresponds to MNHNS and CDR2 to SASEGT. Its CDR3 holds 13 amino acids, cysteine through phenylalanine. The CDR3 DNA has 39 bases and is translated from base 1. V loses 3 bases of germline sequence and J loses 1 base, and the interval between the two ends is 6 bases. Notes on this clone: Its antigen is unknown. Qualities for individual bases were not recorded, and no much larger clone is one base off.

Library preparation was by the immunoSEQ multiplex PCR assay. TCRdb stores this immuneACCESS table with in-frame sequences only. Part of the clones is absent; in the studies checked, under half of the shortfall reflects unresolved V genes, and no reason is known for the rest. This sample gives some 130,000 clones in total; around 90% of them show up just once. 2% to 3% of the sample rests with the top ten. This sequence originates from a man aged 40-50 years in good health. The rearrangement joined TRBV6-1 to TRBJ1-1, with a tentative D gene TRBD1 over 5 matching bases. The specimen sequenced was blood. CDR3 reads: CASSEGRNTEAFF. The DNA sequence is as follows: TGTGCCAGCAGTGAGGGACGGAACACTGAAGCTTTCTTT.